This TCR beta chain appears in the sequencing data of a study of OX40 agonist ivuxolimab in advanced cancers. Profiling relied on immunoSEQ multiplex PCR, and the TCRdb table lists in-frame clones only, not all of them. This sample has tens of thousands of clones; around 89% occur once, and the top ten carry 1.9%. This clone was detected only a few times. Antigen: not known. Study-wide results and caveats: In the 0.1 to 3.0 mg/kg range, CD4+ and CD8+ blood T cells had expanded clonally by week 6. People who partly responded at 0.1-3.0 mg/kg had some of the least clonal expansion seen.

Sequencing was performed on CD4+ or CD8+ T cells sorted from blood, taken in a trial of the OX40 agonist ivuxolimab. The clonotype originates from an adult with an advanced solid tumor such as melanoma, head and neck, liver or kidney cancer.

Here the CDR3 reads CASRTASVTFF. The CDR3 DNA is TGTGCCAGCAGGACGGCGTCAGTGACTTTCTTT. The chain employs TRBV25-1 and TRBJ1-1; D gene uncertain. The CDR3 sequence is 11 residues long. V was clipped by 6 bases and J by 12 bases, with 14 bases between them. Germline V gene sequence: CDR1 MGHDK, CDR2 SYGVNS.